This record concerns one T cell receptor beta chain sequence. The assay was immunoSEQ multiplex PCR, and TCRdb's table has in-frame clones only and misses some. Here the sample spans 150,000 to 200,000 clones, roughly nine tenths being singletons. These donors were members of the roughly 120-subject validation cohort, a group separate from the approximately 680-subject first cohort. This entry comes from a study of cytomegalovirus exposure and HLA in healthy donors. In germline, CDR1 is MNHEY, CDR2 SMNVEV (reference sequence). CDR3 length: 15 residues. The V end lost 6 bases, the J end lost 2 bases, and 15 bases lay between the germline ends.

Sequencing input: PBMCs. The clonotype comes from a woman aged 25-40 years in good health and CMV-seronegative. The chain has TRBV27 and TRBJ2-3; the D gene is possibly TRBD2 (6 bases). The CDR3 region has the DNA TGTGCCAGCAGCCAGGGACTCCTTTACACAGATACGCAGTATTTT. This gives the protein CASSQGLLYTDTQYF.